This TCR beta chain was identified during a study of T cell clusters in autoimmune cytopenias (dated by TCRdb to between 2018 and 2021). In terms of the full investigation: TRB sequencing reached a median depth of roughly 52,000 reads per sample and yielded a median of about 2,400 distinct TRB clonotypes per sample. In autoimmune cytopenia patients, peripheral blood TRB and IGH repertoires were sequenced during active disease and over treatment follow-up, together with healthy, CLL and autoimmune hepatitis controls. The goal of the study was to find out whether patients with autoimmune cytopenia have a disease-specific immune repertoire signature that could be used as a blood-based biomarker.

Multiplex PCR with a touch-down protocol amplified TRB rearrangements, with the TRB-A and TRB-B primer pools combined in a single tube. Illumina adapters and sample indices were attached to the amplicons through two consecutive PCR reactions using Phusion HS II polymerase. Amplicons were gel-purified with the NucleoSpin Gel and PCR Clean-up kit, then quantified by Qubit and quality-checked on an Agilent 2100 Bioanalyzer. Sequencing of the libraries was done on an Illumina MiSeq with 600-cycle, single-indexed, paired-end runs. Per the source publication's procedure: MiXCR version 2.1.12, together with the default MiXCR reference library, was used to align and assemble the TRB reads. A clone was defined by each unique CDR3 nucleotide sequence, and analysis was restricted to productive sequences with at least two reads. To assess repertoire diversity, an R script computed alpha-parameterized diversity profiles (alpha 0 to 5), which included the Shannon (alpha 1) and Simpson (alpha 2) indices. The tcR package was used to compute combinatorial TRB VJ usage, which was then compared between cohorts by principal component analysis with ade4. GLIPH clustering of TCRbeta CDR3s was carried out on cohort pairs matched by age and read depth, and cluster frequencies were compared by Wilcoxon test. The reads were reprocessed in TCRdb, with one entry per CDR3 protein sequence and no accompanying DNA. The V and J calls and clone size come from TCRdb's table, not from the authors' own analysis. The sample's records list some 4,400 distinct CDR3 sequences. The ten largest clones capture less than 8.5% of the sample.

Each sample's TRB amplification started from about 250 ng of peripheral blood genomic DNA, which corresponds to tens of thousands of genome equivalents. Here is what the overall study found, with its caveats: GLIPH suggested that primary autoimmune cytopenia patients lacked physiological T cell clusters: 45 to 55 clusters were exclusive to healthy donors versus some 16 exclusive to patients. About 3-fold more exclusive TRB clusters were observed in healthy donors than in active autoimmune hepatitis patients, consistent with an autoimmunity-wide signature. The T cell clusters were defined only in silico, and the functional role of the clusters still needed to be validated experimentally. In the comparison of secondary cytopenia with CLL, the cluster-lack signature was not observed, apparently because the dominant lymphoma-associated repertoire masked the signature. The TRB repertoire shifts, including less even repertoires in secondary cytopenia and CLL, mostly reflected lymphoma bias and not autoimmunity.

No count is recorded, though its frequency marks this clonotype as medium-sized (0.01 to 0.1%). Its cognate antigen has yet to be identified. This receptor was taken from a human donor with an autoimmune cytopenia or autoimmune hepatitis (not recorded which). Sequences were obtained from peripheral blood.

Here the CDR3 is given as CASSRDWNYEQYF. The V and J segments used are TRBV6-1 and TRBJ2-7; TCRdb names TRBD2, which stays unverified in the absence of DNA. Inclusive of the bounding cysteine and phenylalanine, the CDR3 is 13 residues long. No DNA appears here. Looking up the germline V gene yields CDR1 MNHNS and CDR2 SASEGT.